Listed below are T cell receptor beta chains from one sample, sequenced in a study of blood T cell repertoires in COVID-19. TCRdb keeps only in-frame clones here, not all; method: immunoSEQ multiplex PCR. The table has approximately 300,000 clones, 83% seen once. The sample was peripheral blood. The origin of the receptors is a woman in her 50s with acute or convalescent COVID-19. Each CDR3 is given with its conserved first and last residue. Fields, in order: D gene, V gene, J gene, clone size, CDR3 DNA, CDR3 protein. The D gene is left open where the match is weak. Where a row states a size, it is once, few, many or the class of an expanded clone; other rows omit it.

.,TRBV19,TRBJ1-2,.,TGTGCCAGTAGTATGACAGTAACCTATGGCTACACCTTC,CASSMTVTYGYTF
.,TRBV19,TRBJ1-5,many,TGTGCCAGTAGCACCGGGAGCAATCAGCCCCAGCATTTT,CASSTGSNQPQHF
.,TRBV19,TRBJ2-6,.,TGTGCCAGTAGTACCCCAGGATCTGGGGCCAACGTCCTGACTTTC,CASSTPGSGANVLTF
TRBD1,TRBV7-3,TRBJ1-1,.,TGTGCCAGCAGCCCCCAGGGGGCGCGTCACACTGAAGCTTTCTTT,CASSPQGARHTEAFF
TRBD1,TRBV6-5,TRBJ2-1,.,TGTGCCTACCGACCAATAGAGACAGGGGGCAATGAGCAGTTCTTC,CAYRPIETGGNEQFF
TRBD1,TRBV4-3,TRBJ2-7,.,TGCGCCAGCAGCCAAGCGACAGGGGGCAAGCAGTACTTC,CASSQATGGKQYF
.,TRBV21-1,TRBJ2-7,.,TGTGCCAGCAGCAAAAGCACAGTGAGCTCCTACGAGCAGTACTTC,CASSKSTVSSYEQYF
.,TRBV30,TRBJ2-6,.,TGTGCCTGGAGTGTAAGCTTCTCTGGGGCCAACGTCCTGACTTTC,CAWSVSFSGANVLTF
TRBD1,TRBV5-5,TRBJ1-2,.,TGTGCCAGCAGACCGCAGGGGGCGAACTATGGCTACACCTTC,CASRPQGANYGYTF
.,TRBV30,TRBJ1-4,few,TGTGCCTCGGGGGAGGGTGAAAAACTGTTTTTT,CASGEGEKLFF
.,TRBV6-1,TRBJ2-7,.,TGTGCCAGCAGTGAAGGCGGGGAAAGAGGCGAGCAGTACTTC,CASSEGGERGEQYF
.,TRBV5-1,TRBJ1-2,.,TGCGCCAGCAGCTGGCGGGGGGAGGGTATCGATGGCTACACCTTC,CASSWRGEGIDGYTF
TRBD1,TRBV10-1,TRBJ1-5,.,TGCGCCAGCAGTGAGGGACAGGGGTCGCCCCAGCATTTT,CASSEGQGSPQHF
TRBD1,TRBV29-1,TRBJ1-2,once,TGCGGTACAGGGGTCGTGGATGGCTACACCTTC,CGTGVVDGYTF
TRBD1,TRBV19,TRBJ1-1,.,TGTGCCAGTAGTATAAGGGCAGGGGGCTTT,CASSIRAGGF
TRBD2,TRBV29-1,TRBJ2-3,.,TGCAGCACCGAGCGGGGGGTGGGCACAGATACGCAGTATTTT,CSTERGVGTDTQYF
TRBD2,TRBV30,TRBJ2-6,.,TGTGCCTGGAGTGCCGGGACTAGCGGGATATCTGGGGCCAACGTCCTGACTTTC,CAWSAGTSGISGANVLTF
TRBD1,TRBV29-1,TRBJ1-1,.,TGCAGCGCTGGACAGGCAGAAGCTTTCTTT,CSAGQAEAFF
.,TRBV6-5,TRBJ1-3,.,TGTGCCAGCAACGAGGCACCCTTAGGAAACACCATATATTTT,CASNEAPLGNTIYF
TRBD2,TRBV5-4,TRBJ2-1,.,TGTGCCAGCAGCTCTGGGACTAGCGGGAGGGCATACAATGAGCAGTTCTTC,CASSSGTSGRAYNEQFF
TRBD2,TRBV3-1/TRBV3-2,TRBJ2-2,.,TGTGCCAGCAGCCACAGGGAGGGTGCCGGGGAGCTGTTTTTT,CASSHREGAGELFF
.,TRBV7-2,TRBJ1-1,.,TGTGCCAGCAGCCCACGAGGCTCCTACCTCATGAACACTGAAGCTTTCTTT,CASSPRGSYLMNTEAFF
.,TRBV6-6,TRBJ2-3,.,TGTGCCAGCAAGGGAGGTAGGGATACGCAGTATTTT,CASKGGRDTQYF
TRBD2,TRBV19,TRBJ2-1,.,TGTGCCAGTAGTACCTTCGATGGTAGCGGGAAGGGCGGCTCCTACAATGAGCAGTTCTTC,CASSTFDGSGKGGSYNEQFF
TRBD1,TRBV4-3,TRBJ1-2,.,TGCGCCAGCAGCTCGGGACAGCGAGGCCCCGGCTACACCTTC,CASSSGQRGPGYTF
TRBD2,TRBV4-1,TRBJ2-5,.,TGCGCCAGCAGCCAAGATCCCCCTTGGAGCGCTAGCGGGGGGTTAGAGACCCAGTACTTC,CASSQDPPWSASGGLETQYF
TRBD2,TRBV10-3,TRBJ2-1,.,TGTGCCATCAGTCCGGGACTAGCGGGAGGTGAGCAGTTCTTC,CAISPGLAGGEQFF
.,TRBV29-1,TRBJ1-1,.,TGCAGCGTTACCTTAGACAGGACTGAAGCTTTCTTT,CSVTLDRTEAFF
.,TRBV6-5,TRBJ1-2,.,TGTGCCAGCACCCTAGAGGCTTATAACTATGGCTACACCTTC,CASTLEAYNYGYTF
.,TRBV3-1/TRBV3-2,TRBJ1-5,.,TGTGCCAGCAGTCACAGGGATGATCAGCCCCAGCATTTT,CASSHRDDQPQHF
.,TRBV7-2,TRBJ2-3,.,TGTGCCAGCAGCTTACTAGAGAGCACAGATACGCAGTATTTT,CASSLLESTDTQYF
TRBD1,TRBV6-5,TRBJ1-2,.,TGTGCCAGCAGTTACTCGAGTCGGGAGGGGGCTGGCTACACCTTC,CASSYSSREGAGYTF
.,TRBV2,TRBJ2-6,.,TGTGCCAGCAGTGAATCCAGATCCTCTGGGGCCAACGTCCTGACTTTC,CASSESRSSGANVLTF
TRBD1,TRBV10-3,TRBJ2-3,.,TGTGCCATCAGCCGGACAGGGCCCACAGATACGCAGTATTTT,CAISRTGPTDTQYF
.,TRBV6-5,TRBJ2-1,.,TGTGCCAGCAGACCGGGGATTTACAATGAGCAGTTCTTC,CASRPGIYNEQFF
.,TRBV14,TRBJ1-2,.,TGTGCCAGCAGCCATGGGGGCCTTAGGGTCTCTTTTGGCTACACCTTC,CASSHGGLRVSFGYTF
TRBD1,TRBV2,TRBJ2-6,.,TGTGCCAGCAGTGGACAGGGCTCTGGGGCCAACGTCCTGACTTTC,CASSGQGSGANVLTF
.,TRBV2,TRBJ1-1,.,TGTGCCAGCAGTGAGTCGTTTTCCGAAGCTTTCTTT,CASSESFSEAFF
.,TRBV11-2,TRBJ2-5,.,TGTGCCAGCAGCTTAGGGGTGGGAGGCGAGACCCAGTACTTC,CASSLGVGGETQYF
.,TRBV28,TRBJ2-6,.,TGTGCCAGCAGGGGGTGGACTAACAGGGGTGTTCCTGGGGCCAACGTCCTGACTTTC,CASRGWTNRGVPGANVLTF